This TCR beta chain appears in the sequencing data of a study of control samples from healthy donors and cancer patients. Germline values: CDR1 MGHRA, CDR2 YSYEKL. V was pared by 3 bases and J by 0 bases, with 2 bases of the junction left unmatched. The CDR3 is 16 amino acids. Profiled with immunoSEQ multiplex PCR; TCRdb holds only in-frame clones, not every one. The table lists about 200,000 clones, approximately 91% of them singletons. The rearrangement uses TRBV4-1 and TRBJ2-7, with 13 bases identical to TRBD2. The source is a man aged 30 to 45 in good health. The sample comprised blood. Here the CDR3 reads CASSHRTSGSSYEQYF. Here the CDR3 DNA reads TGCGCCAGCAGCCACCGGACTAGCGGGAGCTCCTACGAGCAGTACTTC.